These 29 T cell receptor beta chains originate from one sample sequenced in a study of shared clonotypes between healthy human individuals (dated by TCRdb to about 2020). Receptor libraries were prepared by the immunoSEQ multiplex PCR assay. The table comes from immuneACCESS by way of TCRdb, which keeps in-frame sequences with V and J called. Part of the clones is missing from these tables; in studies checked, under half for an unresolved V gene and the rest for unknown reasons. The sample includes some 1,400,000 clones, with roughly 96% observed a single time. The top ten constitute over 1% of the sample. Specimen: naive CD4+ T cells sorted from blood. Per the publication, the cell subset or site label means: CD45RA+ positively selected. The receptors were sampled from a man younger than 45 in good health.

The V gene is TRBV9, the J gene TRBJ2-1; TRBD2 matches at 10 bases. The germline V gene has CDR1 SGDLS and CDR2 YYNGEE. V was pared by 0 bases and J by 5 bases, with 5 bases of the junction left unmatched. The length of the CDR3 is 16 residues. The CDR3: CASSVGASGSHNEQFF. DNA for the CDR3: TGTGCCAGCAGCGTAGGGGCTAGCGGGAGCCACAATGAGCAGTTCTTC. The full variable domain, with the rest looked up from reference TRBV9 and TRBJ2-1, is DSGVTQTPKHLITATGQRVTLRCSPRSGDLSVYWYQQSLDQGLQFLIQYYNGEERAKGNILERFSAQQFPDLHSELNLSSLELGDSALYFCASSVGASGSHNEQFFGPGTRLTVL.

The chain links TRBV7-2 to TRBJ2-1; perhaps D is TRBD1 or TRBD2 (5 bases each). Trimming removed 4 bases from V and 0 bases from J, with 13 bases in between. Looked up from germline, CDR1 is SGHTA and CDR2 is FQGNSA. CDR3 length: 16 amino acids. The CDR3 coding sequence is TGTGCCAGCAGCTCCTTCCGGGGCAGCTCCTACAATGAGCAGTTCTTC. Translated, it gives CASSSFRGSSYNEQFF.

The chain carries TRBV29-1 and TRBJ2-5; weak D call: TRBD1 (5 bases). The J call may be incorrect, as the DNA end agrees better with TRBJ2-7. In germline, CDR1 is SQVTM, CDR2 ANQGSEA. The length of the CDR3 is 14 residues. The CDR3 DNA follows: TGCAGCGTTACCGGACACCACAGCTCCTACGAGCAGTACTTC. Residues: CSVTGHHSSYEQYF.

This clone came up once. This chain links TRBV18 with TRBJ2-2; tentative D call: TRBD1 (7 bases). Per the germline V gene, CDR1 is KGHSH and CDR2 is LQKENI. The CDR3 sequence is 17 residues long. V gave up 3 bases and J gave up 0 bases, with 14 bases separating them. The CDR3: CASSPQGGRPNTGELFF. In DNA form, the CDR3 reads TGTGCCAGCTCACCCCAGGGGGGCAGACCGAACACCGGGGAGCTGTTTTTT.

The gene calls are TRBV7-2 and TRBJ2-1, with D unresolved. V was pared by 4 bases and J by 6 bases, with 13 bases between. Germline CDR1 is SGHTA and CDR2 is FQGNSA. This CDR3 contains 14 residues. CDR3 DNA sequence: TGTGCCAGCAGCTCCCGCAGGTTTCCCAATGAGCAGTTCTTC. As protein: CASSSRRFPNEQFF.

The chain employs TRBV2 and TRBJ2-3; 8 nucleotides match TRBD2. V gave up 4 bases and J gave up 3 bases; unmatched junction bases: 12. The CDR3 extends over 17 amino acids. CDR1 and CDR2 from the germline V gene are SNHLY and FYNNEI. Here the CDR3 reads CASSGGGAGVATDTQYF. The CDR3 nucleotides are TGTGCCAGCAGTGGGGGAGGAGCGGGAGTGGCGACAGATACGCAGTATTTT.

On this clone itself: Within the sample, other DNA sequences also encode this same CDR3. This chain uses TRBV20-1 with TRBJ2-2; D remains unclear. Germline V gene lookup returns CDR1 DFQATT and CDR2 SNEGSKA (reference sequence). The length of the CDR3 is 10 residues. V lost 3 bases and J lost 6, with 2 bases in between. Written as DNA, the CDR3 is TGCAGTGCTAGGGCCGGGGAGCTGTTTTTT. Encoded protein: CSARAGELFF.

The chain's CDR3 is CATSRGRGFAGANVLTF. DNA for the CDR3: TGTGCCACCAGCCGAGGGAGGGGGTTTGCTGGGGCCAACGTCCTGACTTTC. The chain is built from TRBV15 and TRBJ2-6; D possibly corresponds to TRBD2 (7 bases). The CDR3 loop spans 17 amino acids. The V end lost 5 bases, the J end lost 2 bases, and 16 bases lay between the germline ends. Per the germline V gene, CDR1 is LNHNV and CDR2 is YYDKDF (reference sequence).

The rearrangement uses TRBV18 and TRBJ1-5; a weak D match, TRBD1 (6 bases). Germline V gene lookup returns CDR1 KGHSH and CDR2 LQKENI. CDR3 length: 14 amino acids. V was clipped by 3 bases and J by 7 bases, with 13 bases between them. The CDR3 DNA sequence: TGTGCCAGCTCACCGGGGGCAGCCCCACAGCCCCAGCATTTT. Amino acids: CASSPGAAPQPQHF.

On this clone: The DNA is omitted, as the CDR3 cannot be located on it reliably, and the CDR3 follows TCRdb's listing. V and J are TRBV7-6 and TRBJ2-1; the tabulated D call, TRBD2, remains unverified against the DNA. The germline V gene has CDR1 SGHVS and CDR2 FNYEAQ. The length of the CDR3 is 14 amino acids, counting both ends. This CDR3 is CARGGHYGCNEQFF.

This clone occurred once. The chain employs TRBV4-3 and TRBJ2-2; D uncertain. The CDR3 extends over 18 amino acids. V lost 0 bases to trimming and J lost 0 bases, with 14 bases between them. Germline CDR1 is LGHNA and CDR2 is YSLEER. CDR3 residues: CASSQDVHFSSNTGELFF. The CDR3 bases are TGCGCCAGCAGCCAAGACGTCCACTTCTCATCGAACACCGGGGAGCTGTTTTTT.

The chain has TRBV2 and TRBJ1-3; D possibly corresponds to TRBD1 (6 bases). V was trimmed by 6 bases and J by 0 bases, leaving 15 bases between them. The CDR3 runs 16 residues. The germline CDR1 and CDR2 sequences are SNHLY and FYNNEI. As DNA, the CDR3 is TGTGCCAGCAGATACGACAGGATCTCCTCTGGAAACACCATATATTTT. Translated, it gives CASRYDRISSGNTIYF.

The chain employs TRBV4-3 and TRBJ2-7; the match to TRBD2 covers 10 bases. CDR3 length: 18 amino acids. Germline V CDR1 and CDR2: LGHNA, YSLEER. V was pared by 0 bases and J by 5 bases, with 13 bases of the junction left unmatched. As DNA, the CDR3 is TGCGCCAGCAGCCAAGAGGTTAGCGGGAGGAGGTCTCACAACGAGCAGTACTTC. It is translated as CASSQEVSGRRSHNEQYF.

The chain couples TRBV29-1 to TRBJ2-1; D unclear. This CDR3 has 15 amino acids. V was cut by 5 bases and J by 4 bases, with 18 bases left in between. From germline, CDR1 is SQVTM and CDR2 ANQGSEA. The CDR3 nucleotides are TGCAGCGTTCTCCCTCCCGGCAGCGATTACAATGAGCAGTTCTTC. Protein: CSVLPPGSDYNEQFF.

About this clone itself: Different DNA sequences within this sample yield the same CDR3. The V and J genes are TRBV11-2 and TRBJ2-1, with TRBD2 matching over 10 bases. The germline V gene has CDR1 SGHAT and CDR2 FQNNGV. Trimming at V came to 2 bases and at J to 1 base, leaving 5 bases not matched to a gene. The CDR3 covers 17 residues. The CDR3 loop is CASSLWASGSSYNEQFF. Here the CDR3 DNA reads TGTGCCAGCAGCTTATGGGCTAGCGGGAGTTCCTACAATGAGCAGTTCTTC.

This rearrangement joins TRBV9 to TRBJ2-3; D perhaps matches TRBD2 (6 bases). Germline CDR1 SGDLS, CDR2 YYNGEE. This CDR3 has 16 amino acids. Between the trimmed V and J ends, which lost 0 bases and 8 bases, there was a span of 19 bases. CDR3 nucleotide sequence: TGTGCCAGCAGCGTAGGCGGGACGCCGTCAGTCGGTACGCAGTATTTT. This codes for CASSVGGTPSVGTQYF.

This sequence joins TRBV29-1 and TRBJ2-5, with TRBD1 identical over 11 bases. J gave up 5 bases and V 6 bases, and 8 bases lay outside the gene matches. CDR1 and CDR2 from the germline V gene are SQVTM and ANQGSEA. The CDR3 runs 14 residues. The CDR3 DNA is TGCAGCGTAACAGGACAGGGGGCGGCGGAGACCCAGTACTTC. Its translation: CSVTGQGAAETQYF.

The chain employs TRBV18 and TRBJ2-5; D perhaps matches TRBD2 (5 bases). Per germline, CDR1 KGHSH and CDR2 LQKENI. Trimming stripped 1 base from V and 6 bases from J, with 15 bases between. CDR3 size: 15 residues. The CDR3 sequence is CASSPLTNRGQTQYF. The DNA for the CDR3 is TGTGCCAGCTCACCACTGACCAACCGAGGGCAGACCCAGTACTTC.

This chain uses TRBV6-1 with TRBJ2-5; D is unclear. CDR3 length equals 15 residues. V gave up 0 bases and J gave up 2 bases, with 10 bases separating them. Germline CDR1 and CDR2: MNHNS and SASEGT. The CDR3 DNA reads as TGTGCCAGCAGTGAAGCTATCGCAGGACAAGAGACCCAGTACTTC. This encodes CASSEAIAGQETQYF.

The chain links TRBV12-5 to TRBJ2-1, with D possibly matching TRBD1 (6 bases). CDR1 and CDR2 from the germline V gene are LGHNT and FRNRAP. The CDR3 length is 15 residues. With 7 bases removed from V and 8 bases from J, the gap between germline ends came to 21 bases. The CDR3 bases are TGTGCTAGTGCTCAGGGGTCTCGACGGTCGGATGAGCAGTTCTTC. Translating it yields CASAQGSRRSDEQFF.

The chain couples TRBV7-2 to TRBJ2-7; 9 bases are shared with TRBD1. The junction had 12 bases not matched to a gene; V was cut back by 4 bases and J by 5 bases. This CDR3 contains 16 residues. Germline values: CDR1 SGHTA, CDR2 FQGNSA. The CDR3, as DNA: TGTGCCAGCAGCTCACCTACCGGGACAGGGAACAACGAGCAGTACTTC. Translating gives CASSSPTGTGNNEQYF. Full variable domain (remainder filled in from reference TRBV7-2 and TRBJ2-7): GAGVSQSPSNKVTEKGKDVELRCDPISGHTALYWYRQSLGQGLEFLIYFQGNSAPDKSGLPSDRFSAERTGGSVSTLTIQRTQQEDSAVYLCASSSPTGTGNNEQYFGPGTRLTVT.

V is TRBV6-5 and J is TRBJ2-6; D remains unclear. The V gene lost 0 bases and the J gene lost 4 bases, with 10 bases spanning the gap. CDR3 length equals 16 residues. CDR1 and CDR2 from the germline V gene are MNHEY and SVGAGI. The CDR3 spells CASSYSISPGANVLTF. CDR3 DNA sequence: TGTGCCAGCAGTTACTCGATATCTCCCGGGGCCAACGTCCTGACTTTC.

J is TRBJ1-2 and V is TRBV4-3; D is possibly TRBD1 (5 bases). The CDR3 is 14 residues long. Trimming removed 3 bases at V and 8 bases at J, with 16 bases between. Germline assignment: CDR1 LGHNA and CDR2 YSLEER. The DNA for the CDR3 is TGCGCCAGCAGCCAGGGGGACTCTGGCGGGGGCTACACCTTC. This gives the protein CASSQGDSGGGYTF.

Concerning this clone itself: Other DNA sequences of this sample code for an identical CDR3. The gene calls are TRBV30 and TRBJ2-3; D unresolved. The CDR3 length is 12 residues. Germline-derived CDR1 and CDR2 are GTSNPN and SVGIG (reference sequence). Deletions cut 3 bases from V and 1 base from J, with 5 bases between. CDR3 sequence (DNA): TGTGCCTGGAGCTCGGGCACAGATACGCAGTATTTT. Its translation is CAWSSGTDTQYF.

The chain uses TRBV29-1 and TRBJ2-5; D is unresolved. Germline CDR1 SQVTM, CDR2 ANQGSEA. CDR3 length: 10 residues. The germline V and J ends were trimmed by 3 bases and 6 bases, with 5 bases remaining between them. Written as DNA, the CDR3 is TGCAGCGTTGAGGAAAAGACCCAGTACTTC. Amino acid sequence: CSVEEKTQYF.

The rearrangement uses TRBV27 and TRBJ2-1; a possible D gene is TRBD2 (5 bases). The ends were cut back, 3 bases at V and 10 bases at J, with 22 bases in the middle. Per germline, CDR1 MNHEY and CDR2 SMNVEV (reference sequence). CDR3 size: 16 residues. The CDR3, as DNA: TGTGCCAGCAGTTTTGGAGGTGTCTATTTATCAGCAGAGCAGTTCTTC. As protein: CASSFGGVYLSAEQFF.

The chain couples TRBV15 to TRBJ2-7, with D hard to call. The V end lost 8 bases, the J end lost 4 bases, and 15 bases lay between the germline ends. In germline, CDR1 is LNHNV, CDR2 YYDKDF (reference sequence). The CDR3 contains 13 residues. The CDR3 DNA reads as TGTGCCACCGCGTCCGGGTCTGGTTACGAGCAGTACTTC. It specifies CATASGSGYEQYF.

Here the CDR3 reads CASSLGTVRFQETQYF. The CDR3 DNA reads as TGCGCCAGCAGCTTGGGGACAGTCCGTTTCCAAGAGACCCAGTACTTC. This chain uses TRBV5-1 with TRBJ2-5, with a possible D match to TRBD1 (6 bases). Germline loops: CDR1 SGHRS, CDR2 YFSETQ. V lost 0 bases, J lost 1 base, and 13 bases lay in between. The CDR3 is 16 amino acids.

The chain has TRBV18 and TRBJ2-5, with TRBD2 matching 8 bases. Germline V gene lookup returns CDR1 KGHSH and CDR2 LQKENI. The CDR3 is 16 amino acids. The V gene end was trimmed by 3 bases and the J gene end by 1 base; junction bases not matched to a gene: 7. The CDR3 spells CASSPKAGALQETQYF. CDR3 in DNA: TGTGCCAGCTCACCGAAAGCGGGAGCCCTCCAAGAGACCCAGTACTTC.